The rows below give T cell receptor beta chains drawn from one sample of a study of T-cell memory formation after mild COVID-19. TCRdb reprocessed the 5' RACE reads via MiXCR and lists one record per CDR3 protein. The data hold 170,000 or so distinct CDR3 sequences, with about a third observed a single time. Sequenced material: PBMCs or a T cell subset sorted from them (not recorded which). The receptors come from an adult woman who had mild COVID-19 (a few samples of this study predate the infection). Cell type and time point are not known. Each CDR3 is given with its conserved first and last residue. A D gene is named only where the DNA matches it firmly. Expanded clones get a size class; other rows say once, few or many, or leave the size out.

cdr3_aa: CASRRGPGQFF; cdr3_nt: TGTGCCAGCCGGAGGGGGCCGGGACAGTTCTTC; j_call: TRBJ2-1; clone_size: few; d_call: .; v_call: TRBV12-3/TRBV12-4
cdr3_aa: CASSLTSGSYEQYF; cdr3_nt: TGTGCCAGCAGTTTGACTAGCGGGTCTTACGAGCAGTACTTC; j_call: TRBJ2-7; clone_size: .; d_call: TRBD2; v_call: TRBV5-1
cdr3_aa: CASSHDRKNTEAFF; cdr3_nt: TGTGCCAGCTCCCATGACAGAAAGAACACTGAAGCTTTCTTT; j_call: TRBJ1-1; clone_size: .; d_call: .; v_call: TRBV18
cdr3_aa: CASSPVPVTGVTGELFF; cdr3_nt: TGTGCCAGCTCACCAGTTCCCGTGACAGGGGTTACCGGGGAGCTGTTTTTT; j_call: TRBJ2-2; clone_size: few; d_call: TRBD1; v_call: TRBV18
cdr3_aa: CASSSRKSGKETQYF; cdr3_nt: TGTGCCAGCAGCTCCAGGAAGTCGGGTAAAGAGACCCAGTACTTC; j_call: TRBJ2-5; clone_size: .; d_call: .; v_call: TRBV12-3/TRBV12-4
cdr3_aa: CSVEVDISYEQYF; cdr3_nt: TGCAGCGTTGAAGTGGACATCTCCTACGAGCAGTACTTC; j_call: TRBJ2-7; clone_size: few; d_call: .; v_call: TRBV29-1
cdr3_aa: CATSRDLGTGPPSQYF; cdr3_nt: TGTGCCACCAGCAGAGATCTAGGAACAGGGCCCCCCTCGCAGTACTTC; j_call: TRBJ2-7; clone_size: .; d_call: .; v_call: TRBV15
cdr3_aa: CASSLNSENQPQHF; cdr3_nt: TGTGCCAGCAGTTTGAACTCTGAGAATCAGCCCCAGCATTTT; j_call: TRBJ1-5; clone_size: .; d_call: .; v_call: TRBV12-3/TRBV12-4
cdr3_aa: CASSVGAGVSTDTQYF; cdr3_nt: TGTGCCAGCAGCGTAGGCGCGGGGGTTAGCACAGATACGCAGTATTTT; j_call: TRBJ2-3; clone_size: .; d_call: TRBD2; v_call: TRBV9
cdr3_aa: CASGLDRSIPRQYF; cdr3_nt: TGTGCCAGCGGCTTGGACAGGTCCATCCCCCGGCAGTACTTC; j_call: TRBJ2-5; clone_size: .; d_call: TRBD1; v_call: TRBV5-8
cdr3_aa: CAWRIHSTDTQYF; cdr3_nt: TGTGCCTGGAGAATACACAGCACAGATACGCAGTATTTT; j_call: TRBJ2-3; clone_size: .; d_call: .; v_call: TRBV30
cdr3_aa: CASSPERGAYNEQFF; cdr3_nt: TGTGCCAGCAGTCCCGAGCGGGGGGCGTACAATGAGCAGTTCTTC; j_call: TRBJ2-1; clone_size: few; d_call: TRBD2; v_call: TRBV12-3/TRBV12-4
cdr3_aa: CASTRLSGGETQYF; cdr3_nt: TGCGCCAGCACCAGACTTAGCGGGGGAGAGACCCAGTACTTC; j_call: TRBJ2-5; clone_size: few; d_call: TRBD2; v_call: TRBV5-1
cdr3_aa: CASSLAGQGMDEQYF; cdr3_nt: TGTGCCAGCAGCTTGGCCGGGCAGGGTATGGACGAGCAGTACTTC; j_call: TRBJ2-7; clone_size: .; d_call: .; v_call: TRBV5-5
cdr3_aa: CSALPGQPNTEAFF; cdr3_nt: TGCAGTGCTTTACCGGGACAGCCTAACACTGAAGCTTTCTTT; j_call: TRBJ1-1; clone_size: many; d_call: TRBD1; v_call: TRBV20-1
cdr3_aa: CSARRRLAGADTQYF; cdr3_nt: TGCAGTGCTAGACGAAGACTAGCGGGAGCTGATACGCAGTATTTT; j_call: TRBJ2-3; clone_size: .; d_call: TRBD2; v_call: TRBV20-1
cdr3_aa: CASSQEASRYTGELFF; cdr3_nt: TGTGCCAGCAGCCAAGAAGCTAGCAGATACACCGGGGAGCTGTTTTTT; j_call: TRBJ2-2; clone_size: .; d_call: .; v_call: TRBV4-2
cdr3_aa: CASSRSGGRSNEQFF; cdr3_nt: TGTGCCAGCAGCAGGTCTGGCGGGAGATCGAATGAGCAGTTCTTC; j_call: TRBJ2-1; clone_size: .; d_call: TRBD2; v_call: TRBV7-2
cdr3_aa: CASSKWGQGENEQYF; cdr3_nt: TGTGCCAGCTCAAAATGGGGACAGGGGGAGAACGAGCAGTACTTC; j_call: TRBJ2-7; clone_size: .; d_call: TRBD1; v_call: TRBV18
cdr3_aa: CASSSLAGGTNNEQFF; cdr3_nt: TGTGCCAGCAGCTCTCTAGCGGGAGGAACAAACAATGAGCAGTTCTTC; j_call: TRBJ2-1; clone_size: few; d_call: TRBD2; v_call: TRBV11-2
cdr3_aa: CASSPGGSRKTEAFF; cdr3_nt: TGTGCCAGCAGTCCCGGGGGCAGCCGAAAGACTGAAGCTTTCTTT; j_call: TRBJ1-1; clone_size: once; d_call: .; v_call: TRBV12-3/TRBV12-4
cdr3_aa: CASSLSGQGSYEQYF; cdr3_nt: TGTGCCAGCAGTTTGTCAGGACAGGGCTCCTACGAGCAGTACTTC; j_call: TRBJ2-7; clone_size: .; d_call: TRBD1; v_call: TRBV12-3/TRBV12-4
cdr3_aa: CASSPAGEKKSTEAFF; cdr3_nt: TGTGCCAGCAGCCCCGCGGGGGAAAAGAAGTCCACTGAAGCTTTCTTT; j_call: TRBJ1-1; clone_size: .; d_call: .; v_call: TRBV11-2
cdr3_aa: CASSYGDSYGYTF; cdr3_nt: TGTGCCAGCAGTTACGGGGACAGCTATGGCTACACCTTC; j_call: TRBJ1-2; clone_size: .; d_call: TRBD1; v_call: TRBV6-6
cdr3_aa: CASSLGPAYNEQFF; cdr3_nt: TGTGCCAGCAGCTTAGGACCCGCCTACAATGAGCAGTTCTTC; j_call: TRBJ2-1; clone_size: few; d_call: .; v_call: TRBV7-2
cdr3_aa: CASSTGPTRTGNTIYF; cdr3_nt: TGTGCCAGCAGCACGGGCCCAACTCGGACTGGAAACACCATATATTTT; j_call: TRBJ1-3; clone_size: .; d_call: .; v_call: TRBV7-6
cdr3_aa: CASSLGAGTGNEQYF; cdr3_nt: TGCGCCAGCAGCTTGGGGGCCGGGACAGGGAACGAGCAGTACTTC; j_call: TRBJ2-7; clone_size: few; d_call: TRBD1; v_call: TRBV5-1
cdr3_aa: CASSLVASGSPYEQYF; cdr3_nt: TGTGCCAGCAGCTTAGTGGCTAGCGGGAGCCCCTACGAGCAGTACTTC; j_call: TRBJ2-7; clone_size: .; d_call: TRBD2; v_call: TRBV7-2
cdr3_aa: CAWSLGVVQPQHF; cdr3_nt: TGTGCCTGGAGTCTCGGGGTTGTTCAGCCCCAGCATTTT; j_call: TRBJ1-5; clone_size: .; d_call: .; v_call: TRBV30
cdr3_aa: CAILRDTDTQYF; cdr3_nt: TGTGCCATACTCCGAGATACAGATACGCAGTATTTT; j_call: TRBJ2-3; clone_size: .; d_call: .; v_call: TRBV10-3
cdr3_aa: CASSLTSGGETQYF; cdr3_nt: TGTGCCAGCAGCTTGACTAGCGGGGGGGAGACCCAGTACTTC; j_call: TRBJ2-5; clone_size: few; d_call: TRBD2; v_call: TRBV7-2
cdr3_aa: CASSYPRGRYTGELFF; cdr3_nt: TGTGCCAGCAGTTATCCCCGCGGGAGATACACCGGGGAGCTGTTTTTT; j_call: TRBJ2-2; clone_size: .; d_call: TRBD2; v_call: TRBV6-2/TRBV6-3
cdr3_aa: CASSPRWASYEQYF; cdr3_nt: TGTGCCAGCAGCCCCCGGTGGGCGAGCTACGAGCAGTACTTC; j_call: TRBJ2-7; clone_size: few; d_call: .; v_call: TRBV13
cdr3_aa: CASSYSVLVDNEQFF; cdr3_nt: TGTGCCAGCAGTTACTCGGTATTGGTGGACAATGAGCAGTTCTTC; j_call: TRBJ2-1; clone_size: .; d_call: .; v_call: TRBV6-6
cdr3_aa: CASSLPTGSFNEQYF; cdr3_nt: TGTGCCAGCAGCCTACCGACAGGGAGTTTTAACGAGCAGTACTTC; j_call: TRBJ2-7; clone_size: .; d_call: TRBD1; v_call: TRBV7-8
cdr3_aa: CASGAGYEQYF; cdr3_nt: TGTGCTAGTGGCGCCGGCTACGAGCAGTACTTC; j_call: TRBJ2-7; clone_size: .; d_call: .; v_call: TRBV12-5
cdr3_aa: CASSPGTATYEQYF; cdr3_nt: TGTGCCAGCAGCCCCGGGACAGCAACTTACGAGCAGTACTTC; j_call: TRBJ2-7; clone_size: few; d_call: TRBD1; v_call: TRBV12-3/TRBV12-4
cdr3_aa: CASSLERGGRSEPTDTQYF; cdr3_nt: TGTGCCAGCAGCTTGGAGCGGGGGGGAAGATCAGAACCCACAGATACGCAGTATTTT; j_call: TRBJ2-3; clone_size: few; d_call: TRBD2; v_call: TRBV13
cdr3_aa: CASSPNLKTQYF; cdr3_nt: TGCGCCAGCAGCCCTAATTTGAAAACGCAGTATTTT; j_call: TRBJ2-3; clone_size: .; d_call: .; v_call: TRBV4-3
cdr3_aa: CASSDVQGEIYEQYF; cdr3_nt: TGTGCCAGCAGTGATGTACAGGGGGAAATCTACGAGCAGTACTTC; j_call: TRBJ2-7; clone_size: .; d_call: TRBD1; v_call: TRBV25-1
cdr3_aa: CASSVAVQASTDTQYF; cdr3_nt: TGTGCCAGCAGCGTAGCGGTACAGGCCAGCACAGATACGCAGTATTTT; j_call: TRBJ2-3; clone_size: .; d_call: .; v_call: TRBV7-9
cdr3_aa: CASSRESPPPGYGYTF; cdr3_nt: TGTGCCAGCAGCAGAGAGAGTCCTCCACCTGGCTATGGCTACACCTTC; j_call: TRBJ1-2; clone_size: once; d_call: .; v_call: TRBV21-1
cdr3_aa: CASSNPTSGGYTDTQYF; cdr3_nt: TGTGCCAGCAGCAACCCCACTAGCGGGGGATACACAGATACGCAGTATTTT; j_call: TRBJ2-3; clone_size: .; d_call: TRBD2; v_call: TRBV5-8